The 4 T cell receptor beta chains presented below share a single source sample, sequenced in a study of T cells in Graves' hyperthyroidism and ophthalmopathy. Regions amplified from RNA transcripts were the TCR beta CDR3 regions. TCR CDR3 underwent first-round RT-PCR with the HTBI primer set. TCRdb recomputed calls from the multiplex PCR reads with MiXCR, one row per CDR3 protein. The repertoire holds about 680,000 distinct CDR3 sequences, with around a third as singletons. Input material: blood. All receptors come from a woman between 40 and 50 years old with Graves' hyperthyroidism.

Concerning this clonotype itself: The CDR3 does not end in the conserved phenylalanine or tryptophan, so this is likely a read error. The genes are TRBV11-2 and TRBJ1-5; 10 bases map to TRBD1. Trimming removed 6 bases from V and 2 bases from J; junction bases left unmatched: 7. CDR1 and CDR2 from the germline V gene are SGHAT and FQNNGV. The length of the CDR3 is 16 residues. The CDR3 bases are TGTGCCAGCAGGATGGGGACAGGGGCAGGCAATCAGCCCCAGCATCTT. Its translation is CASRMGTGAGNQPQHL.

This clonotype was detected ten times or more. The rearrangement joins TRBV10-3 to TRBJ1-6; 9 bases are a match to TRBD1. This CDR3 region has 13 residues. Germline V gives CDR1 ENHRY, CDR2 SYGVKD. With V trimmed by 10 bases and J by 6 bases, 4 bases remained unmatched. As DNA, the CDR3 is TGTGCCACCGGGACAGGGACTAATTCACCCCTCCACTTT. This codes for CATGTGTNSPLHF.

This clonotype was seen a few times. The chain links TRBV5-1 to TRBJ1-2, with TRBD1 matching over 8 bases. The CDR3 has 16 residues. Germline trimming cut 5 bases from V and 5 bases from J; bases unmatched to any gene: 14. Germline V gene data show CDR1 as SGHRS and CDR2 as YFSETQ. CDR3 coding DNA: TGCGCCAGCAGAGGGACAGGACTCCCGCAATCTTATGGCTACACCTTC. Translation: CASRGTGLPQSYGYTF.

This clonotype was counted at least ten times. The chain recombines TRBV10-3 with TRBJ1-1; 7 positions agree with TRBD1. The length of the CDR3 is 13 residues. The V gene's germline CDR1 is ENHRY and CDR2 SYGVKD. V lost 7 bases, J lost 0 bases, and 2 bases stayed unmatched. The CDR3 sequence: CAINRGMNTEAFF. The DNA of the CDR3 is TGTGCCATCAACAGGGGAATGAACACTGAAGCTTTCTTT.